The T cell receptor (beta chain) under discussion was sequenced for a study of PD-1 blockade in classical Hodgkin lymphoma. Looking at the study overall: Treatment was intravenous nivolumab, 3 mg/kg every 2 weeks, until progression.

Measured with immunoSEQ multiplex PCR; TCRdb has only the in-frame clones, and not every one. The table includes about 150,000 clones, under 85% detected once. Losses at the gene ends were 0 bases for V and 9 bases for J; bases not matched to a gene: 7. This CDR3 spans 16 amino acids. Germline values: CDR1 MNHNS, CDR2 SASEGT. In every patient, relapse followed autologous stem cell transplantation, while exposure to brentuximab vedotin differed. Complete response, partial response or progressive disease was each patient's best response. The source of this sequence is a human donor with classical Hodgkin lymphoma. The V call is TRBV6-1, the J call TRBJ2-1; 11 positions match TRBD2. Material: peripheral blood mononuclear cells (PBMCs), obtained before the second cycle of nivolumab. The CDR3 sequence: CASSEARASGGTEQFF. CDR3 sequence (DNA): TGTGCCAGCAGTGAAGCGAGGGCTAGCGGGGGGACTGAGCAGTTCTTC.